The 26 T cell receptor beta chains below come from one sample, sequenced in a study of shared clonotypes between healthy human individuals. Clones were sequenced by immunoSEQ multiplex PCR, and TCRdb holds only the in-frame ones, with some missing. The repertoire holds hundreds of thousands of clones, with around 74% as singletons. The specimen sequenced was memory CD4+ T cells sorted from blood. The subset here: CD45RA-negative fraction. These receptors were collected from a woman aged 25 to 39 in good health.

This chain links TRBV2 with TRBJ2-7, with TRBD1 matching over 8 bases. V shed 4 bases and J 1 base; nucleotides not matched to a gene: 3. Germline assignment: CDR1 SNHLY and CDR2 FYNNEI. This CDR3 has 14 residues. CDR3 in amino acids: CASSVTGGSYEQYF. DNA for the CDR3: TGTGCCAGCAGTGTCACAGGGGGGTCCTACGAGCAGTACTTC.

CDR3 DNA: TGTGCCAGCAGCTTAGTATCGACAGTTGCCTCTGGAAACACCATATATTTT. This gives the protein CASSLVSTVASGNTIYF. The chain carries TRBV7-9 and TRBJ1-3, with D tentatively TRBD1 (5 bases). The V gene lost 1 base and the J gene lost 0 bases, with 13 bases spanning the gap. CDR1 and CDR2 (germline): SEHNR, FQNEAQ (reference sequence). The CDR3 is made up of 17 amino acids.

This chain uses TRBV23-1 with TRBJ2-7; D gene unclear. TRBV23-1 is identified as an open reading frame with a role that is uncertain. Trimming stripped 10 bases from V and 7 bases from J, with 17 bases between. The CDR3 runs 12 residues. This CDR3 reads CAKTPLRWEQYF. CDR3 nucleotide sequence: TGCGCCAAAACGCCCCTGCGCTGGGAGCAGTACTTC.

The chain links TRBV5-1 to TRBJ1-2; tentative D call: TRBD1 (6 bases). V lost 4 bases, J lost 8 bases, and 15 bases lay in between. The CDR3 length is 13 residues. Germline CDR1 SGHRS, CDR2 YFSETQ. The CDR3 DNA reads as TGCGCCAGCAGCCTTAACAGGGTTGGGGGCTACACCTTC. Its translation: CASSLNRVGGYTF.

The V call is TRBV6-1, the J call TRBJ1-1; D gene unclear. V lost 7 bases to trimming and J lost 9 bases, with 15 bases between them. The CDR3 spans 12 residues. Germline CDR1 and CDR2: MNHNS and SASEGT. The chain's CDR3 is CASNGGETQAFF. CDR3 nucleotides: TGTGCCAGCAATGGTGGGGAGACCCAAGCTTTCTTT.

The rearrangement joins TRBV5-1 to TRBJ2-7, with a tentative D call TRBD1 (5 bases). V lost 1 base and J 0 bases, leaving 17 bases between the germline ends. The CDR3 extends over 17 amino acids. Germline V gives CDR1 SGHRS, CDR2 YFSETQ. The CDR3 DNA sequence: TGCGCCAGCAGCTTGTTGGTCGCAGGGAAGAGCTCCTACGAGCAGTACTTC. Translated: CASSLLVAGKSSYEQYF.

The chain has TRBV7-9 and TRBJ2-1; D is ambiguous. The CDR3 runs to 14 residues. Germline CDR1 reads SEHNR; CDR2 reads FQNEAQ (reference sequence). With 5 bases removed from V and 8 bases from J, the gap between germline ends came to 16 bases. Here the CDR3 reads CASSPRIQGHEQFF. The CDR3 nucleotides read TGTGCCAGCAGCCCGCGGATCCAAGGCCATGAGCAGTTCTTC.

Written as DNA, the CDR3 is TGTGCCAGTAAGGGACTAGCGGGAACCGTCGCCGAGCAGTACTTC. Translated: CASKGLAGTVAEQYF. This sequence joins TRBV19 and TRBJ2-7, with 13 bases aligning to TRBD2. Per germline, CDR1 LNHDA and CDR2 SQIVND (reference sequence). The trim removed 7 bases at V and 6 bases at J, leaving 9 bases unmatched. This CDR3 comprises 15 residues.

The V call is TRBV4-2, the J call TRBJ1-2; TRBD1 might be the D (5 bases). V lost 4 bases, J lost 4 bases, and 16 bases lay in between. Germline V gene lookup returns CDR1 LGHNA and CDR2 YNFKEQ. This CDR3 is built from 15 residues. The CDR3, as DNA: TGTGCCAGCAGCCCCCGTCTCCTTGACAGCTATGGCTACACCTTC. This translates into CASSPRLLDSYGYTF.

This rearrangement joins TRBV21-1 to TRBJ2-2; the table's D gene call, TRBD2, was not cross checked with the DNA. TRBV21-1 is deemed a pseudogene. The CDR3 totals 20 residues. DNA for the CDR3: TGTGCCAGCAGCAAAGTTGGTAGCGGGGAGATATTAAATAACACCGGGGAGCTGTTTTTT. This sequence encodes CASSKVGSGEILNNTGELFF.

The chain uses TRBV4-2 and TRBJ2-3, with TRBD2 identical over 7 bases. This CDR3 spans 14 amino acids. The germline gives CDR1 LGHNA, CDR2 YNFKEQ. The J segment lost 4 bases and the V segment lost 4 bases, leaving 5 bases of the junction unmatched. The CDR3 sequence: CASSLTSSPDTQYF. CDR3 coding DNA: TGTGCCAGCAGCCTGACTAGCTCCCCAGATACGCAGTATTTT.

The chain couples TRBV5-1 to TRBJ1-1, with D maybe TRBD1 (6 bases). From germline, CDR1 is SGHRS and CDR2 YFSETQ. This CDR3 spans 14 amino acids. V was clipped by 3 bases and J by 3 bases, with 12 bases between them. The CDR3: CASSSGAGDTEAFF. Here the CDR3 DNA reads TGCGCCAGCAGCTCCGGCGCAGGGGACACTGAAGCTTTCTTT.

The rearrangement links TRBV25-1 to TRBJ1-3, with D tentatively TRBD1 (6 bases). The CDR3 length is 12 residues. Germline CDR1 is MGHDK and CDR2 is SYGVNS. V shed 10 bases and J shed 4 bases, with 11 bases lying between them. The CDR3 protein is CATGTSGNTIYF. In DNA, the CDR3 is TGTGCCACCGGGACAAGCGGAAACACCATATATTTT.

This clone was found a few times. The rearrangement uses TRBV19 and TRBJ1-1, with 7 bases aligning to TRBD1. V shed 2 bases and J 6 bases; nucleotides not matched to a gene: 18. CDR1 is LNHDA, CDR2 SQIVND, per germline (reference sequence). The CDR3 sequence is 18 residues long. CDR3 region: CASSISEGAGWYFAEAFF. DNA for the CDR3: TGTGCCAGTAGTATATCCGAGGGGGCAGGGTGGTACTTCGCTGAAGCTTTCTTT.

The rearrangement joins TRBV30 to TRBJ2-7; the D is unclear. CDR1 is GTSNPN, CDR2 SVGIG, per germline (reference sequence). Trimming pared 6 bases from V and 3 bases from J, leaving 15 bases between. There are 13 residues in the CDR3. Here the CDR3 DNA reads TGTGCCTGCCAGCCCGGACGGAACTACGAGCAGTACTTC. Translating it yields CACQPGRNYEQYF.

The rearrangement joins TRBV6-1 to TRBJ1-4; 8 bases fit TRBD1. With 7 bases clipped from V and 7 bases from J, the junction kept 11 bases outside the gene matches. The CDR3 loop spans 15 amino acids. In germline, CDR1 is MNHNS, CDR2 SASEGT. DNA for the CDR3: TGTGCCAGCAATCCCACAGACAGGGGCATTGAAAAACTGTTTTTT. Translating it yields CASNPTDRGIEKLFF.

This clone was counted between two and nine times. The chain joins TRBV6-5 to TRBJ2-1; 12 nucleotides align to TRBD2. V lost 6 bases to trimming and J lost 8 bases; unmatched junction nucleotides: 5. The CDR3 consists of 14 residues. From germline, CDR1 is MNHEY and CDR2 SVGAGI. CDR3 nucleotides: TGTGCCAGCAGGACTAGCGGGAGAGGGGATGAGCAGTTCTTC. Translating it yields CASRTSGRGDEQFF.

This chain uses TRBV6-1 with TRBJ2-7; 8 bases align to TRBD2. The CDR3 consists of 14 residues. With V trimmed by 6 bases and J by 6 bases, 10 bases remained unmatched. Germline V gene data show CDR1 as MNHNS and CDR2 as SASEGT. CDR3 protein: CASSQERETSEQYF. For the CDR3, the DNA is TGTGCCAGCAGCCAAGAGCGGGAGACTTCCGAGCAGTACTTC.

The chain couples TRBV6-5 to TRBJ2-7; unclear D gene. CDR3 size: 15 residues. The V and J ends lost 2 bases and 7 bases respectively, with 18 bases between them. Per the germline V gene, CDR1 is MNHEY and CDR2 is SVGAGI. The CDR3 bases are TGTGCCAGCAGTTACGAACCGGCCCTCTTAGGGGAGCAGTACTTC. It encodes CASSYEPALLGEQYF.

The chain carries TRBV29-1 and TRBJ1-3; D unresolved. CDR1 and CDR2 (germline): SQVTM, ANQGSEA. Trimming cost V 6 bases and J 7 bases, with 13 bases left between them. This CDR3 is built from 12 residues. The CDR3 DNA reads TGCAGCGTGACGGACTCGGGGAACACCATATATTTT. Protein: CSVTDSGNTIYF.

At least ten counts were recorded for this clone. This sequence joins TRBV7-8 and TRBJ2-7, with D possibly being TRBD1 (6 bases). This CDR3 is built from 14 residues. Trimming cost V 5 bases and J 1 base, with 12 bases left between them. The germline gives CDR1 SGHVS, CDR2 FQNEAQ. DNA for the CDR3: TGTGCCAGCAGCCTACTGACAGGTTCCTACGAGCAGTACTTC. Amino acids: CASSLLTGSYEQYF.

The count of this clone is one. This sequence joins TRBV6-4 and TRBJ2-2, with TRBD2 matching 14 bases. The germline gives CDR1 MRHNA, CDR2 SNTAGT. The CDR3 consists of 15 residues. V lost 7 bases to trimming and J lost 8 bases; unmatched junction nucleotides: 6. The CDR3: CASKGTSGRAGELFF. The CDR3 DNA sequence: TGTGCCAGCAAAGGGACTAGCGGGAGAGCGGGGGAGCTGTTTTTT.

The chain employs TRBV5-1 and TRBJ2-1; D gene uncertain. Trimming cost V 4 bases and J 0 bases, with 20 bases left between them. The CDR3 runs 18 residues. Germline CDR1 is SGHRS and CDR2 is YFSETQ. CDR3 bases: TGCGCCAGCAGCCTACTAAATACCTCCCCAAGCTCCTACAATGAGCAGTTCTTC. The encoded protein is CASSLLNTSPSSYNEQFF.

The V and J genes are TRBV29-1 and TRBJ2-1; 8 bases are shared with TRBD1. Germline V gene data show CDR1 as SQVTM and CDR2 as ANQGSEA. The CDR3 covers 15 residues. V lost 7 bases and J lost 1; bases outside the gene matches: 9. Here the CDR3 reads CSAETGAGSYNEQFF. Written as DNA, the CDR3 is TGCAGCGCTGAGACAGGGGCAGGGTCCTACAATGAGCAGTTCTTC.

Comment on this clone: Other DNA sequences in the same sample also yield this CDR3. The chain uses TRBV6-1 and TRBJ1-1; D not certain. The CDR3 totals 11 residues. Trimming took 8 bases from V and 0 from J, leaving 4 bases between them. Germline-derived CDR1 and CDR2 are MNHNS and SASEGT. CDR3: CASSVNTEAFF. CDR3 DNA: TGTGCCAGCTCAGTGAACACTGAAGCTTTCTTT.

The CDR3 DNA follows: TGTGCCAGCAGTTTGGGACAGGTCACAGATACGCAGTATTTT. Amino acid sequence: CASSLGQVTDTQYF. The chain couples TRBV28 to TRBJ2-3; 8 bases map to TRBD1. The V segment lost 3 bases and the J segment 2 bases; nucleotides outside the gene matches: 1. The CDR3 has 14 amino acids. Germline V gene sequence: CDR1 MDHEN, CDR2 SYDVKM.